This T cell receptor beta chain was sequenced during a study of CD8 T cells in ankylosing spondylitis. Study-wide points: Matched ankylosing spondylitis synovial fluid reportedly showed significant enrichment of disease-linked clones. Previous work reported some of these motif variants in the synovial fluid and blood of reactive arthritis.

V lost 9 bases and J lost 2, with 15 bases in between. Germline values: CDR1 SGHRS, CDR2 YFSETQ. The CDR3 contains 14 residues. This clonotype was recorded a few times. Its antigen is not identified. TCR beta libraries were made by quantitative 5'-RACE with molecular barcodes. TCRdb re-called the 5' RACE reads with MiXCR, one entry per CDR3 protein. The sample contains 250,000 to 350,000 distinct CDR3 sequences, around 21% of which appear only once. The gene calls are TRBV5-1 and TRBJ2-1; D is unresolved. The sample comprised blood, either unsorted or a sorted T cell fraction (not recorded which). The clonotype was recovered from a female donor with ankylosing spondylitis or in good health (not recorded which). The CDR3 nucleotides are TGCGCCACTACTCCGAGGCCAGCCTACAATGAGCAGTTCTTC. Encoded protein: CATTPRPAYNEQFF.